The 4 T cell receptor beta chains below come from one sample, sequenced in a study of read filtering for tumor transcriptome and immune sequencing. This library used roughly 400 ng RNA and molecular barcoded adaptors spanning alpha/delta and beta/gamma chains. TCRdb called the reads again in MiXCR, with one record for every CDR3 protein. The sample yields 50,000 to 65,000 distinct CDR3 sequences, 9% to 15% seen once. The material sequenced was a population of CD138-negative cells sorted from bone marrow. Receptors were obtained from a donor at least 40 years old with multiple myeloma.

This clonotype has ten or more counts. The chain links TRBV21-1 to TRBJ1-6; the table assigns TRBD1, which was not confirmed against the DNA. TRBV21-1 is listed as a pseudogene. The CDR3 length is 20 residues. CDR3 protein: CASSKVPIGRGRPYNSPLHF. Here the CDR3 DNA reads TGTGCCAGCAGCAAAGTCCCGATTGGCAGGGGGCGCCCCTATAATTCACCCCTCCACTTT.

This clonotype was observed many times. The chain recombines TRBV4-1 with TRBJ2-3; D is undetermined. V dropped 3 bases and J dropped 0 bases, with 16 bases sitting between them. The CDR3 loop spans 17 amino acids. Germline loops: CDR1 MGHRA, CDR2 YSYEKL. CDR3 sequence reads: CASSHLTLGTSTDTQYF. The DNA for the CDR3 is TGCGCCAGCAGCCATCTTACTCTAGGAACTAGCACAGATACGCAGTATTTT.

Many counts were recorded for this clonotype. The rearrangement uses TRBV10-3 and TRBJ2-7; 9 positions match TRBD1. The CDR3 length is 14 residues. V lost 10 bases and J lost 2; bases outside the gene matches: 9. Germline V gives CDR1 ENHRY, CDR2 SYGVKD. The DNA of the CDR3 is TGTGCCACCATTGCGGGACAGGGTACCTACGAGCAGTACTTC. This codes for CATIAGQGTYEQYF.

The table lists this clonotype with many counts. The conserved closing phenylalanine or tryptophan is absent in this CDR3, likely reflecting a read error. This chain connects TRBV5-4 to TRBJ2-4; perhaps D is TRBD1 or TRBD2 (5 bases each). The CDR3 totals 14 residues. Trimming cost V 4 bases and J 3 bases, with 11 bases left between them. Germline V gene lookup returns CDR1 SGHNT and CDR2 YYREEE (reference sequence). The CDR3 nucleotides read TGTGCCAGCAGCGTCAGGGACGGCAAAAACATTCAGTACCTC. Its translation: CASSVRDGKNIQYL.